These T cell receptor beta chains were read from a single sample in a study of blood T cell repertoires in COVID-19. Clones were read by immunoSEQ multiplex PCR, and TCRdb kept only the in-frame ones, dropping some. Altogether fewer than 400,000 clones are present, 85% being singletons, with the ten largest covering around 1.9%. Material for sequencing was PBMCs or T cells enriched from blood (not recorded which). These receptor sequences come from a woman in her thirties who had been exposed to COVID-19. CDR3s include the opening cysteine and the closing phenylalanine or tryptophan. The D gene is left open where the match is weak. Where a row states a size, it is once, few, many or the class of an expanded clone; other rows omit it.

j_call: TRBJ2-7; clone_size: -; v_call: TRBV28; d_call: TRBD2; cdr3_aa: CASRETTSGLLLAF; cdr3_nt: TGTGCCAGCAGGGAAACTACTAGCGGGTTGCTCCTAGCCTTC
j_call: TRBJ1-1; clone_size: -; v_call: TRBV7-2; d_call: -; cdr3_aa: CASSTEGRGTNTEAFF; cdr3_nt: TGTGCCAGCAGCACCGAAGGACGGGGTACGAACACTGAAGCTTTCTTT
j_call: TRBJ2-3; clone_size: -; v_call: TRBV7-3; d_call: -; cdr3_aa: CASSQGLAEADTQYF; cdr3_nt: TGTGCCAGCAGCCAGGGGCTAGCGGAGGCGGATACGCAGTATTTT
j_call: TRBJ1-2; clone_size: -; v_call: TRBV2; d_call: -; cdr3_aa: CATSPGSNYGYTF; cdr3_nt: TGTGCCACCTCGCCAGGGTCTAACTATGGCTACACCTTC
j_call: TRBJ2-7; clone_size: -; v_call: TRBV7-8; d_call: -; cdr3_aa: CASSLGVQGNYEQYF; cdr3_nt: TGTGCCAGCAGCTTAGGGGTACAGGGTAACTACGAGCAGTACTTC
j_call: TRBJ2-7; clone_size: once; v_call: TRBV14; d_call: -; cdr3_aa: CASSQGSHGAYEQYF; cdr3_nt: TGTGCCAGCAGCCAGGGCAGTCACGGCGCGTACGAGCAGTACTTC
j_call: TRBJ2-3; clone_size: -; v_call: TRBV3-1/TRBV3-2; d_call: -; cdr3_aa: CASRISGTDTQYF; cdr3_nt: TGTGCCAGCAGAATTAGCGGCACAGATACGCAGTATTTT
j_call: TRBJ2-5; clone_size: -; v_call: TRBV2; d_call: TRBD2; cdr3_aa: CASSERREGRWETQYF; cdr3_nt: TGTGCCAGCAGTGAACGGCGGGAGGGCCGCTGGGAGACCCAGTACTTC
j_call: TRBJ1-2; clone_size: -; v_call: TRBV30; d_call: TRBD1; cdr3_aa: CAWSVRDRTNYGYTF; cdr3_nt: TGTGCCTGGAGTGTTCGGGACAGAACTAACTATGGCTACACCTTC
j_call: TRBJ2-3; clone_size: -; v_call: TRBV14; d_call: -; cdr3_aa: CASSQIRGSRDTQYF; cdr3_nt: TGTGCCAGCAGCCAAATACGAGGGAGTCGGGATACGCAGTATTTT
j_call: TRBJ1-2; clone_size: -; v_call: TRBV28; d_call: TRBD1; cdr3_aa: CASSSPGQVNYGYTF; cdr3_nt: TGTGCCAGCAGTTCCCCGGGACAGGTTAACTATGGCTACACCTTC
j_call: TRBJ2-7; clone_size: few; v_call: TRBV27; d_call: TRBD2; cdr3_aa: CASSLLRGTSGLGGSYEQYF; cdr3_nt: TGTGCCAGCAGTTTATTAAGAGGGACTAGCGGGTTGGGAGGCTCCTACGAGCAGTACTTC
j_call: TRBJ1-2; clone_size: -; v_call: TRBV7-2; d_call: -; cdr3_aa: CASSRRRGGNYGYTF; cdr3_nt: TGTGCCAGCAGCCGGCGTAGGGGAGGAAACTATGGCTACACCTTC
j_call: TRBJ1-5; clone_size: -; v_call: TRBV9; d_call: -; cdr3_aa: CASSVDLEAQPQHF; cdr3_nt: TGTGCCAGCAGCGTAGATCTTGAGGCTCAGCCCCAGCATTTT
j_call: TRBJ1-1; clone_size: -; v_call: TRBV7-9; d_call: TRBD1; cdr3_aa: CASSLGYRGITEAFF; cdr3_nt: TGTGCCAGCAGCTTAGGGTACAGGGGGATCACTGAAGCTTTCTTT
j_call: TRBJ1-6; clone_size: -; v_call: TRBV25-1; d_call: TRBD1; cdr3_aa: CASRDRGDNSPLHF; cdr3_nt: TGTGCCAGCAGGGACAGGGGGGATAATTCACCCCTCCACTTT
j_call: TRBJ1-5; clone_size: -; v_call: TRBV28; d_call: -; cdr3_aa: CASSLQGSQPQHF; cdr3_nt: TGTGCCAGCAGTTTACAGGGCTCTCAGCCCCAGCATTTT
j_call: TRBJ1-6; clone_size: -; v_call: TRBV10-2; d_call: TRBD1; cdr3_aa: CASMKGAGSPLHF; cdr3_nt: TGCGCCAGCATGAAGGGGGCAGGGTCACCCCTCCACTTT
j_call: TRBJ2-2; clone_size: -; v_call: TRBV5-1; d_call: -; cdr3_aa: CASSSGLQGRVTGELFF; cdr3_nt: TGCGCCAGCAGCTCGGGATTACAGGGTCGGGTAACCGGGGAGCTGTTTTTT
j_call: TRBJ2-3; clone_size: -; v_call: TRBV4-1; d_call: TRBD2; cdr3_aa: CASSRLPSGSTDTQYF; cdr3_nt: TGCGCCAGCAGCCGACTACCTAGCGGAAGCACAGATACGCAGTATTTT
j_call: TRBJ2-6; clone_size: few; v_call: TRBV21-1; d_call: -; cdr3_aa: CASSKRTATFSGANVLTF; cdr3_nt: TGTGCCAGCAGCAAAAGGACAGCTACCTTCTCTGGGGCCAACGTCCTGACTTTC
j_call: TRBJ1-5; clone_size: -; v_call: TRBV2; d_call: TRBD1; cdr3_aa: CAGDRGGGQPQHF; cdr3_nt: TGTGCCGGGGACAGGGGAGGGGGTCAGCCCCAGCATTTT
j_call: TRBJ2-2; clone_size: -; v_call: TRBV6-2/TRBV6-3; d_call: -; cdr3_aa: CASSSPRDSGTGELFF; cdr3_nt: TGTGCCAGCAGCTCACCCCGGGACTCCGGAACCGGGGAGCTGTTTTTT
j_call: TRBJ2-7; clone_size: -; v_call: TRBV27; d_call: TRBD2; cdr3_aa: CASRVAGGAFYEQYF; cdr3_nt: TGTGCCAGCAGGGTAGCGGGGGGTGCTTTCTACGAGCAGTACTTC
j_call: TRBJ2-3; clone_size: -; v_call: TRBV9; d_call: -; cdr3_aa: CASSVGTKVGDTQYF; cdr3_nt: TGTGCCAGCAGCGTAGGGACAAAAGTGGGAGATACGCAGTATTTT
j_call: TRBJ1-3; clone_size: -; v_call: TRBV7-8; d_call: -; cdr3_aa: CASSHRSGGNTIYF; cdr3_nt: TGTGCCAGCAGCCATCGATCCGGGGGAAACACCATATATTTT
j_call: TRBJ1-4; clone_size: -; v_call: TRBV5-1; d_call: TRBD1; cdr3_aa: CASSLLQGAMNEKLFF; cdr3_nt: TGCGCCAGCAGCTTATTACAGGGGGCGATGAATGAAAAACTGTTTTTT
j_call: TRBJ1-2; clone_size: -; v_call: TRBV27; d_call: -; cdr3_aa: CASTGGGGSYTF; cdr3_nt: TGTGCCAGCACCGGGGGGGGAGGAAGCTACACCTTC
j_call: TRBJ2-3; clone_size: few; v_call: TRBV3-1/TRBV3-2; d_call: TRBD2; cdr3_aa: CASSPQSGSRVDTQYF; cdr3_nt: TGTGCCAGCAGCCCTCAGAGCGGGAGTAGGGTAGATACGCAGTATTTT
j_call: TRBJ2-1; clone_size: -; v_call: TRBV23-1; d_call: TRBD1; cdr3_aa: CASSPDRAGPNEQFF; cdr3_nt: TGCGCCAGCAGCCCGGACAGGGCAGGGCCCAATGAGCAGTTCTTC
j_call: TRBJ1-2; clone_size: -; v_call: TRBV4-1; d_call: -; cdr3_aa: CASSRVIGGWAGYTF; cdr3_nt: TGCGCCAGCAGCCGGGTTATCGGGGGTTGGGCTGGCTACACCTTC